This TCR beta chain was recorded in a study of blood T cell repertoires in COVID-19. Study-wide background: COVID-19 samples collected from the United States, Italy and Spain covered acute and convalescent phases.

The authors' processing: The assay estimated nucleated cells by amplifying reference gene primers. TCRdb's copy holds only in-frame clones and misses some; the assay was immunoSEQ multiplex PCR. For V, J and clone size, that table is used; D and trimming come from the DNA. The sample holds about 160,000 clones, approximately 86% seen once. CDR3 length equals 17 residues. Germline V gives CDR1 SGHTA, CDR2 FQGNSA. Trimming removed 5 bases from V and 2 bases from J; junction bases left unmatched: 8. The chain employs TRBV7-2 and TRBJ2-3; 12 nucleotides line up with TRBD2. The sample was peripheral blood. The receptor was isolated from a man in his 70s with acute or convalescent COVID-19. This CDR3 reads CASSRRGTSGYTDTQYF. CDR3 bases: TGTGCCAGCAGCCGGCGGGGGACTAGCGGGTACACAGATACGCAGTATTTT.